This T cell receptor (beta chain) was identified in a study of T cell responses to AZD1222 COVID-19 vaccine. Comment on this clone: As yet, its antigen is unknown.

Regarding the study as a whole: In a largely white British group with more females than males, clonal diversity was possibly underestimated. Repertoires were obtained solely post-peak T cell response.

The CDR3 is made up of 14 amino acids. Germline V gene sequence: CDR1 LGHNA, CDR2 YSLEER. V was pared by 3 bases and J by 2 bases, with 9 bases between. The protocol was immunoSEQ multiplex PCR, while the TCRdb copy is restricted to in-frame clones and leaves out a portion. The repertoire has more than 110,000 clones, approximately 90% of them found once; the top ten carry less than 7%. This chain links TRBV4-3 with TRBJ2-3; maybe TRBD2 (6 bases). Sequenced material: peripheral blood, taken on day 0 of AZD1222 vaccination. The clonotype comes from an adult in good health. The DNA for the CDR3 is TGCGCCAGCAGCCAGGAGGGAACCACAGATACGCAGTATTTT. Translated, it gives CASSQEGTTDTQYF.